This entry lists 17 T cell receptor beta chains sequenced from one sample in a study of cytomegalovirus exposure and HLA in healthy donors. Primers: 60 Vbeta forward and 13 Jbeta reverse. TCRdb keeps only in-frame clones here, not all; method: immunoSEQ multiplex PCR. The sample yields some 120,000 clones, 81% seen once. Sequencing input: PBMCs. The receptors were sampled from a young woman in good health and CMV-seronegative.

The CDR3 DNA is TGCGCCAGCAGTCTTCCGGGGGTCAATCAGCCCCAGCATTTT. It specifies CASSLPGVNQPQHF. The chain joins TRBV4-1 to TRBJ1-5, with D possibly TRBD1 on 5 matching bases. The CDR3 is 14 amino acids. CDR1 and CDR2 (germline): MGHRA, YSYEKL. Trimming removed 6 bases at V and 3 bases at J, with 12 bases between.

The rearrangement uses TRBV28 and TRBJ2-7, with 7 bases identical to TRBD1. Germline CDR1 reads MDHEN; CDR2 reads SYDVKM. V trimming: 7 bases; J trimming: 2 bases; junction bases outside the gene matches: 8. The CDR3 covers 14 residues. The CDR3, as DNA: TGTGCCAGCACCCAGGGGACAGCAACCTACGAGCAGTACTTC. Translation gives CASTQGTATYEQYF. The entire variable domain, with the rest obtained from reference TRBV28 and TRBJ2-7, is as follows: DVKVTQSSRYLVKRTGEKVFLECVQDMDHENMFWYRQDPGLGLRLIYFSYDVKMKEKGDIPEGYSVSREKKERFSLILESASTNQTSMYLCASTQGTATYEQYFGPGTRLTVT.

This chain joins TRBV27 and TRBJ2-1; 7 nucleotides match TRBD2. The CDR3 has 17 amino acids. The trim removed 4 bases at V and 0 bases at J, leaving 9 bases unmatched. Germline assignment: CDR1 MNHEY and CDR2 SMNVEV (reference sequence). CDR3 protein: CASSSSGGLSSYNEQFF. The CDR3 DNA is TGTGCCAGCAGTTCCTCGGGGGGACTGAGCTCCTACAATGAGCAGTTCTTC.

V is TRBV5-4 and J is TRBJ2-5; tentative D call: TRBD2 (6 bases). The DNA end is more similar to TRBJ2-7, so the J call may be wrong. Germline CDR1 and CDR2: SGHNT and YYREEE (reference sequence). The CDR3 totals 13 residues. The CDR3 reads CASNSGTSYEQYF. The CDR3 DNA reads as TGTGCCAGCAATAGCGGTACTTCCTACGAGCAGTACTTC.

The chain joins TRBV4-3 to TRBJ2-3; TRBD2 agrees at 11 bases. Germline V gene data show CDR1 as LGHNA and CDR2 as YSLEER. J was trimmed by 4 bases and V by 1 base; bases with no gene match: 10. The CDR3 covers 18 residues. The CDR3 sequence: CASSQATGTSGMPDTQYF. For the CDR3, the DNA is TGCGCCAGCAGCCAAGCGACCGGGACTAGCGGTATGCCAGATACGCAGTATTTT.

In its sample, this clone ranks as medium-sized. This chain links TRBV28 with TRBJ2-2, with 7 bases matching TRBD1. The germline V gene encodes CDR1 MDHEN and CDR2 SYDVKM. The ends lost 4 bases at V and 5 bases at J; junction bases unmatched: 7. The CDR3 sequence is 15 residues long. CDR3: CASSSGQVNTGELFF. CDR3 coding DNA: TGTGCCAGCAGTTCCGGACAGGTTAATACCGGGGAGCTGTTTTTT.

The chain has TRBV28 and TRBJ2-7; maybe TRBD2 (6 bases). From germline, CDR1 is MDHEN and CDR2 SYDVKM. The CDR3 spans 11 residues. Deletions cut 10 bases from V and 1 base from J, with 8 bases between. The CDR3 DNA sequence: TGTGCCACCCGGGGGTCCTACGAGCAGTACTTC. It is translated as CATRGSYEQYF.

Note on this clone: A junction end diverges from the germline sequence, so it may reflect a read error. This chain uses TRBV27 with TRBJ2-3; 7 bases line up with TRBD2. Germline CDR1 and CDR2: MNHEY and SMNVEV (reference sequence). This CDR3 spans 13 amino acids. The CDR3 loop is CASSTNGRELVFF. For the CDR3, the DNA is TGTGCCAGCAGTACTAACGGGCGGGAGCTGGTTTTTTTT.

The rearrangement links TRBV18 to TRBJ2-5, with TRBD1 matching 8 bases. The J call may be in error: the DNA end matches TRBJ2-7 better. This CDR3 region has 16 residues. CDR1 and CDR2 (germline): KGHSH, LQKENI. CDR3 residues: CASSPQTGVASYEQYF. In DNA, the CDR3 is TGTGCCAGCTCACCCCAGACAGGGGTCGCCTCCTACGAGCAGTACTTC.

This clone has just one count. The CDR3 coding sequence is TGCGCCAGCAGCTTTGCGGGCGGAATAGACACAGATACGCAGTATTTT. It is translated as CASSFAGGIDTDTQYF. V gene TRBV5-1 combines with J gene TRBJ2-3; D possibly corresponds to TRBD2 (5 bases). The V and J ends lost 2 bases and 2 bases respectively, with 15 bases between them. Germline CDR1 and CDR2: SGHRS and YFSETQ. The CDR3 extends over 16 amino acids.

This clone was recorded only once. The chain recombines TRBV28 with TRBJ2-7, with D maybe TRBD2 (5 bases). V dropped 8 bases and J dropped 4 bases, with 12 bases sitting between them. The germline gives CDR1 MDHEN, CDR2 SYDVKM. The CDR3 spans 12 residues. CDR3 in DNA: TGTGCCAGCCGAGGGAATTGGTACGAGCAGTACTTC. This codes for CASRGNWYEQYF.

The chain's CDR3 is CASSYFGAPYNEQFF. CDR3 DNA sequence: TGTGCCAGCAGTTACTTTGGAGCACCCTACAATGAGCAGTTCTTC. The chain carries TRBV6-5 and TRBJ2-1; D not resolved. V shed 1 base and J shed 2 bases, with 9 bases lying between them. Germline CDR1 and CDR2: MNHEY and SVGAGI. This CDR3 has 15 residues.

This chain links TRBV5-6 with TRBJ2-3, with a tentative D call TRBD1 (5 bases). The CDR3 is 14 residues long. Germline V gene lookup returns CDR1 SGHDT and CDR2 YYEEEE. The V and J ends lost 7 bases and 2 bases respectively, with 14 bases between them. The CDR3 nucleotides are TGTGCCAGCGAGACAGAACCTCACACAGATACGCAGTATTTT. Protein: CASETEPHTDTQYF.

The gene calls are TRBV4-2 and TRBJ2-7; a possible D gene is TRBD1 (6 bases). CDR1 and CDR2 (germline): LGHNA, YNFKEQ. This CDR3 is 17 amino acids long. V was trimmed by 0 bases and J by 2 bases, leaving 17 bases between them. As DNA, the CDR3 is TGTGCCAGCAGCCAAGATAAGGGGGTTATGAAGCCCTACGAGCAGTACTTC. Translating it yields CASSQDKGVMKPYEQYF.

This clone was counted a few times. The chain combines TRBV30 with TRBJ1-1, with D unresolved. This CDR3 has 14 residues. V was trimmed by 5 bases and J by 2 bases, leaving 15 bases between them. The germline CDR1 and CDR2 sequences are GTSNPN and SVGIG (reference sequence). The CDR3, as DNA: TGTGCCTGGGCCCAGGAGAGGGAAAACACTGAAGCTTTCTTT. Residues: CAWAQERENTEAFF.

This clone has a single count. V gene TRBV4-1 combines with J gene TRBJ2-2, with 11 positions matching TRBD2. Germline V gene lookup returns CDR1 MGHRA and CDR2 YSYEKL. This CDR3 is 19 amino acids long. Trimming at V came to 0 bases and at J to 1 base, leaving 7 bases not matched to a gene. In DNA, the CDR3 is TGCGCCAGCAGCCAAGATTTTGGGACTAGCGGTTTGAACACCGGGGAGCTGTTTTTT. It translates to CASSQDFGTSGLNTGELFF.

This clone was counted once. This sequence joins TRBV5-1 and TRBJ1-5; D gene ambiguous. CDR1 and CDR2 from the germline V gene are SGHRS and YFSETQ. Trimming stripped 0 bases from V and 5 bases from J, with 6 bases between. This CDR3 region has 13 residues. CDR3 protein: CASSLESDQPQHF. The CDR3 region has the DNA TGCGCCAGCAGCTTGGAGTCAGATCAGCCCCAGCATTTT.